The rows below give T cell receptor beta chains drawn from one sample of a study of cytomegalovirus exposure and HLA in healthy donors. Measured with immunoSEQ multiplex PCR; TCRdb has only the in-frame clones, and not every one. Its clone listing holds 38,000 or so clones. The sample comprised PBMCs. The receptors here all came from a man in his forties in good health and CMV-seropositive. Both conserved end residues are part of each CDR3. A D gene is named only where the DNA matches it firmly.

v_gene	j_gene	d_gene	CDR3nt	CDR3aa
TRBV15	TRBJ1-1	TRBD1	TGTGCCACCAGCACGCGACAGGGCGGTGAAGCTTTCTTT	CATSTRQGGEAFF
TRBV19	TRBJ1-1	.	TGTGCCAGTATGCTGGGAGGGATTGGCACTGAAGCTTTCTTT	CASMLGGIGTEAFF
TRBV7-9	TRBJ2-5	.	TGTGCCAGCAGCTCCACGGACTGGGGCCAAGAGACCCAGTACTTC	CASSSTDWGQETQYF
TRBV25-1	TRBJ2-1	TRBD1	TGTGCCAGCGCGGGACAGGGGAGCTCCTACAATGAGCAGTTCTTC	CASAGQGSSYNEQFF
TRBV20-1	TRBJ1-2	.	TGCAGTGCTAGTACGGGGGATGGCTACACCTTC	CSASTGDGYTF
TRBV7-2	TRBJ1-5	.	TGTGCCAGCAGCTTAGTCCCCGGTTCCGGCAATCAGCCCCAGCATTTT	CASSLVPGSGNQPQHF
TRBV6-5	TRBJ2-7	.	TGTGCCAGCAGTTACTTGCTTACGGACGAGCAGTACTTC	CASSYLLTDEQYF
TRBV4-2	TRBJ2-1	TRBD2	TGTGCCAGCAGCCAAGCGTTACTGCGGGGGAATTACAATGAGCAGTTCTTC	CASSQALLRGNYNEQFF
TRBV15	TRBJ2-7	.	TGTGCCACCAGCAGAGAACAGGGATCCGGTGAGCAGTACTTC	CATSREQGSGEQYF
TRBV7-9	TRBJ1-2	TRBD1	TGTGCCAGCAGTCATCCGGGACAGGGGCGAGGTGGCTACACCTTC	CASSHPGQGRGGYTF
TRBV7-3	TRBJ2-2	.	TGTGCCAGCAGCTTACTGAGGCTCGAAGGCACCGGGGAGCTGTTTTTT	CASSLLRLEGTGELFF
TRBV28	TRBJ2-7	TRBD2	TGTGCCAGCAGCCCTTCAGCGGGGCCCTACGAGCAGTACTTC	CASSPSAGPYEQYF
TRBV7-2	TRBJ2-7	.	TGTGCCAGCGGATGGAGGGCCGGGTCTTCCGAGCAGTACTTC	CASGWRAGSSEQYF
TRBV30	TRBJ1-5	TRBD1	TGTGCCTGGAAAAGAGACAGGGGTAATCAGCCCCAGCATTTT	CAWKRDRGNQPQHF
TRBV11-3	TRBJ1-4	.	TGTGCCAGCAGCTTAGGGGAAATGAGGGAACTGTTTTTT	CASSLGEMRELFF
TRBV9	TRBJ1-3	.	TGTGCCAGCAGCGAGCGGGACTCCTTAGGAAACACCATATATTTT	CASSERDSLGNTIYF
TRBV5-1	TRBJ2-5	TRBD1	TGCGCCAGCAGCTTAGGGACAGGGGTAGAGACCCAGTACTTC	CASSLGTGVETQYF
TRBV7-9	TRBJ2-1	.	TGTGCCAGCAGCTTAGGACTGGCTAGGAATGAGCAGTTCTTC	CASSLGLARNEQFF
TRBV7-9	TRBJ1-3	.	TGTGCCAGCAGCCCCTTTTCGGGAGACTCTGGAAACACCATATATTTT	CASSPFSGDSGNTIYF
TRBV7-2	TRBJ1-2	.	TGTGCCAGCAGCTTTGGGGGCGCGAGCTATGGCTACACCTTC	CASSFGGASYGYTF
TRBV6-5	TRBJ1-1	TRBD1	TGTGCCAGCAGCCACGGACAGGGAGCTTTCTTT	CASSHGQGAFF
TRBV19	TRBJ1-6	TRBD1	TGTGCCAGTAGTATCCGGGACAGGGGTAATTCACCCCTCCACTTT	CASSIRDRGNSPLHF
TRBV10-2	TRBJ2-3	.	TGCGCCAGCAGTGAGTCGCAACAGATCACAGATACGCAGTATTTT	CASSESQQITDTQYF
TRBV7-6	TRBJ2-1	.	TGTGCCAGCAGCTTAGCGGGAGCTAACAATGAGCAGTTCTTC	CASSLAGANNEQFF
TRBV5-4	TRBJ1-1	.	TGTGCCAGCAGCTTGGAGGGGAAGAACACTGAAGCTTTCTTT	CASSLEGKNTEAFF
TRBV7-2	TRBJ1-5	.	TGTGCCAGCAGCAGTCGACAGGGCAATCAGCCCCAGCATTTT	CASSSRQGNQPQHF
TRBV12-5	TRBJ2-3	.	TGTGCTAGTGGTCCTAACTACGGAAGCACAGATACGCAGTATTTT	CASGPNYGSTDTQYF
TRBV27	TRBJ2-7	.	TGTGCCAGCAGCCATAACAGGGCCCCCTACGAGCAGTACTTC	CASSHNRAPYEQYF
TRBV5-6	TRBJ2-1	TRBD1	TGTGCCAGCGCCGTGGGGACAGGGAGGAATGAGCAGTTCTTC	CASAVGTGRNEQFF
TRBV2	TRBJ1-1	TRBD1	TGTGCCAGCAGGGAGAATCGACAGGGGCCTGAAGCTTTCTTT	CASRENRQGPEAFF
TRBV5-1	TRBJ1-2	.	TGCGCCAGCAGCGGCACTGCGACAGGTACCTGGGGCTACACCTTC	CASSGTATGTWGYTF
TRBV2	TRBJ2-7	.	TGTGCCAGCAGCGACTTCGTTAGTGACGAGCAGTACTTC	CASSDFVSDEQYF
TRBV27	TRBJ2-1	.	TGTGCCAGCAGTTTATATGCGGGCTTCAATGAGCAGTTCTTC	CASSLYAGFNEQFF
TRBV5-1	TRBJ2-5	TRBD2	TGCGCCAGCAGGCCAGCGGGAGGGCCGGGGGAGACCCAGTACTTC	CASRPAGGPGETQYF
TRBV14	TRBJ1-4	.	TGTGCCAGCTCCCGAGCAGGGTATGAAAAACTGTTTTTT	CASSRAGYEKLFF
TRBV2	TRBJ2-1	TRBD2	TGTGCCACTTCGAGGACTAGCGGGAGTAACAATGAGCAGTTCTTC	CATSRTSGSNNEQFF
TRBV15	TRBJ2-3	.	TGTGCCACCAGCAGAGATAGAGATACGCAGTATTTT	CATSRDRDTQYF
TRBV9	TRBJ2-3	.	TGTGCCAGCAGCCTCCCAGGTAGCCGGGGTGCAGATACGCAGTATTTT	CASSLPGSRGADTQYF
TRBV12-5	TRBJ2-7	.	TGTGCTAGTGGTTTGGTAAGCAATCATTACGAGCAGTACTTC	CASGLVSNHYEQYF
TRBV6-1	TRBJ2-3	.	TGTGCCAGCACCATAGGCGACATTGACGCCACGCAGTATTTT	CASTIGDIDATQYF
TRBV9	TRBJ1-2	.	TGTGCCAGCAGCATCCAGGGTGGGGGCATCTATGGCCACACCTTC	CASSIQGGGIYGHTF
TRBV10-3	TRBJ2-7	.	TGTGCCATCACCGCCAAGAGCTCCTACGAGCAGTACTTC	CAITAKSSYEQYF
TRBV11-3	TRBJ2-1	TRBD1	TGTGCCAGCGGGGACAGAGGCTCCTACAATGAGCAGTTCTTC	CASGDRGSYNEQFF
TRBV5-4	TRBJ2-7	TRBD1	TGTGCCAGCAGCGGTCGGGGACAGATCCCGTACGAGCAGTACTTC	CASSGRGQIPYEQYF
TRBV7-2	TRBJ2-2	TRBD2	TGTGCCAGCAGCTGGACCGCGGGGAGGGGTTCCGGGGAGCTGTTTTTT	CASSWTAGRGSGELFF
TRBV7-3	TRBJ1-5	TRBD1	TGTGCCAGCAGCTTAAGTGAGGACAGGGCCAAACAGCCCCAGCATTTT	CASSLSEDRAKQPQHF
TRBV28	TRBJ2-7	.	TGTGCCAGCAGTTTGGGGACAATACCCTACGAGCAGTACTTC	CASSLGTIPYEQYF
TRBV6-5	TRBJ2-5	TRBD1	TGTGCCAGCAGTTGGACAGAGGGGGCAATGGGAGAGACCCAGTACTTC	CASSWTEGAMGETQYF
TRBV19	TRBJ2-7	.	TGTGCCAGTAGTATAGGGAGGGTTAAGGGCTCTGGCTACTACGAGCAGTACTTC	CASSIGRVKGSGYYEQYF
TRBV7-9	TRBJ2-7	TRBD1	TGTGCCAGCAGCCCACAGACAGGGAACTACGAGCAGTACTTC	CASSPQTGNYEQYF
TRBV19	TRBJ1-6	.	TGTGCCAGTAGAAAACAGGTCGGCGTCGATAATTCACCCCTCCACTTT	CASRKQVGVDNSPLHF
TRBV19	TRBJ1-1	.	TGTGCCAGCCTCGTAGACGGACAGAACACTGAAGCTTTCTTT	CASLVDGQNTEAFF